The TCR beta chain under discussion was sequenced for a study of blood T cells in healthy people across ages. General study points: Relative to aged donors, long-lived donors carried more naive CD4+ cells and displayed higher diversity. Per million T cells, TCR beta diversity dropped about linearly as age rose.

V lost 6 bases and J lost 1; bases outside the gene matches: 11. The CDR3 consists of 16 residues. Germline V gives CDR1 SGHVS, CDR2 FQNEAQ. This clonotype occurred many times. Its antigen is not identified. Sample-barcoded 5' priming and a J-beta primer mix drove a second PCR of roughly 7 to 11 cycles. A single record per CDR3 protein comes from TCRdb applying MiXCR to the 5' RACE reads. The sample has just over 1 million distinct CDR3 sequences; more than 35% are singletons. Individuals who donated were healthy Caucasians from Russia aged roughly 6 to 100. RNA extraction gave at least 5 micrograms of total RNA per sample.

The chain carries TRBV7-8 and TRBJ2-5; TRBD1 matches 7 bases. Sequencing input: blood. The TCR comes from a woman aged 60-75 years in good health. The CDR3 DNA reads TGTGCCAGCAGTTCAAATACCGGGACAGCCCAAGAGACCCAGTACTTC. The encoded protein is CASSSNTGTAQETQYF. Full variable domain (missing parts from reference TRBV7-8 and TRBJ2-5): GAGVSQSPRYKVAKRGQDVALRCDPISGHVSLFWYQQALGQGPEFLTYFQNEAQLDKSGLPSDRFFAERPEGSVSTLKIQRTQQEDSAVYLCASSSNTGTAQETQYFGPGTRLLVL.